The following is a TCR beta chain sequence with its context. The CDR3 has 18 residues. The sample originates from a study of blood T cells in healthy people across ages. The second PCR ran roughly 6 to 12 cycles with a sample-barcoded 5' primer and J-beta primers. TCRdb reprocessed the 5' RACE reads via MiXCR and lists one record per CDR3 protein. The sample consists of about 620,000 distinct CDR3 sequences, under 25% of them appearing once. This rearrangement joins TRBV21-1 to TRBJ2-5; the table's D call TRBD1 went unverified against the DNA. The J call may be wrong; the DNA end is better matched by TRBJ2-1. TRBV21-1 is reported as a pseudogene. The specimen was blood. This TCR was sampled from a man between 65 and 80 years old in good health. CDR3 residues: CASSNDPGTGEKSNEQFF. The DNA of the CDR3 is TGTGCCAGCAGCAACGACCCCGGGACAGGGGAGAAGAGTAATGAGCAGTTCTTC.